These T cell receptor beta chains were read from a single sample in a study of early T cells in non-severe SARS-CoV-2 infection. TCRdb analysed the 5' RACE reads with MiXCR anew, one entry per CDR3 protein. This table holds 55,000 to 70,000 distinct CDR3 sequences, over 4% found once. Material for sequencing was whole blood. These receptors originate from an adult who was a healthcare worker with PCR-confirmed SARS-CoV-2 infection or an uninfected control (not recorded which). CDR3s include the opening cysteine and the closing phenylalanine or tryptophan. A D gene is named only where the DNA matches it firmly. Some rows mark clone size as missing; the rest say once, few, many or name a class of expanded clone.

clone_size j_call d_call v_call cdr3_aa cdr3_nt
few TRBJ2-3 TRBD2 TRBV30 CATSGSSDTQYF TGTGCCACTAGCGGGAGTTCAGATACGCAGTATTTT
many TRBJ2-7 - TRBV18 CASSGRVIGEQYF TGTGCCAGCTCAGGCCGGGTCATAGGCGAGCAGTACTTC
few TRBJ2-1 - TRBV6-5 CASTPRKDGAYNEQFF TGTGCCAGCACCCCCCGGAAAGATGGTGCCTACAATGAGCAGTTCTTC
many TRBJ2-2 TRBD1 TRBV20-1 CSAIVGQGEERIGTGELFF TGCAGTGCCATCGTTGGACAGGGTGAGGAGAGGATAGGCACCGGGGAGCTGTTTTTT
few TRBJ1-1 - TRBV4-1 CASSPGSEAFF TGCGCCAGCAGCCCTGGGAGTGAAGCTTTCTTT
- TRBJ2-1 - TRBV27 CASSWGGEQFF TGTGCCAGCAGTTGGGGAGGTGAGCAGTTCTTC
many TRBJ2-3 - TRBV9 CASSVRMGLAEADTQYF TGTGCCAGCAGCGTTAGGATGGGCTTAGCAGAAGCAGATACGCAGTATTTT
- TRBJ2-7 TRBD1 TRBV9 CASSEGTEFSYEQYF TGTGCCAGCAGCGAGGGGACAGAATTCTCCTACGAGCAGTACTTC
many TRBJ1-2 - TRBV13 CASSFRNYGYTF TGTGCCAGCAGCTTCAGGAACTATGGCTACACCTTC
many TRBJ1-2 TRBD1 TRBV20-1 CSASDRGYGYTF TGCAGTGCTTCGGACAGGGGCTATGGCTACACCTTC
many TRBJ2-5 - TRBV29-1 CSVVRNGLGETQYF TGCAGCGTTGTAAGGAACGGTCTAGGGGAGACCCAGTACTTC
many TRBJ2-1 - TRBV29-1 CSGGGSYNEQFF TGCAGCGGAGGGGGTTCCTACAATGAGCAGTTCTTC
few TRBJ2-6 - TRBV11-2 CASSLVSTGANVLTF TGTGCCAGCAGCTTAGTCTCTACGGGGGCCAACGTCCTGACTTTC
- TRBJ1-2 TRBD1 TRBV30 CAWSTGGGYTF TGTGCCTGGAGTACAGGGGGCGGCTACACCTTC
- TRBJ2-2 TRBD1 TRBV6-2/TRBV6-3 CASSYQGARNTGELFF TGTGCCAGCAGTTATCAGGGGGCCCGGAACACCGGGGAGCTGTTTTTT
few TRBJ2-3 TRBD2 TRBV20-1 CSARVRTSGSITYPTDTQYF TGCAGTGCTAGAGTCAGGACTAGCGGGAGTATAACCTACCCCACAGATACGCAGTATTTT
many TRBJ2-7 - TRBV7-8 CASSLDSSYEQYF TGTGCCAGCAGCTTAGATAGCTCCTACGAGCAGTACTTC
many TRBJ2-2 TRBD1 TRBV20-1 CSARDLGQGAAGELFF TGCAGTGCTAGAGATCTAGGGCAGGGGGCTGCCGGGGAGCTGTTTTTT
- TRBJ2-7 - TRBV27 CASSFTRTPYEQYF TGTGCCAGCAGTTTTACCCGGACGCCCTACGAGCAGTACTTC
few TRBJ2-2 - TRBV19 CASNPPTGELFF TGTGCCAGTAACCCCCCCACCGGGGAGCTGTTTTTT
few TRBJ2-7 - TRBV24-1 CAVGRSSYEQYF TGTGCCGTGGGGCGGAGCTCCTACGAGCAGTACTTC
many TRBJ2-7 - TRBV28 CASSNNLNLAPTEQYF TGTGCCAGCAGCAACAACCTTAATTTAGCGCCTACCGAGCAGTACTTC
many TRBJ2-1 - TRBV20-1 CSARDHRTANEQFF TGCAGTGCTAGAGATCACCGGACCGCGAATGAGCAGTTCTTC
many TRBJ2-7 TRBD2 TRBV7-6 CASSATGTSGPKVQYF TGTGCCAGCAGCGCCACCGGGACTAGCGGACCTAAGGTGCAGTACTTC
many TRBJ1-1 TRBD1 TRBV7-2 CASSFSPGGNTEAFF TGTGCCAGCAGCTTTTCCCCAGGGGGGAACACTGAAGCTTTCTTT
many TRBJ2-3 - TRBV7-3 CASSSVQADTQYF TGTGCCAGCAGCTCAGTCCAGGCAGATACGCAGTATTTT
few TRBJ2-7 - TRBV14 CASSHGREQYF TGTGCCAGCAGCCATGGTAGGGAGCAGTACTTC
few TRBJ1-1 - TRBV20-1 CSARVWSGVMNTEAFF TGCAGTGCTAGAGTATGGTCGGGAGTCATGAACACTGAAGCTTTCTTT
many TRBJ2-1 TRBD2 TRBV5-1 CASSLTSGDNEQFF TGCGCCAGCAGCTTGACTAGCGGAGACAATGAGCAGTTCTTC
- TRBJ2-3 TRBD2 TRBV29-1 CSVGLAGKSDTQYF TGCAGCGTTGGACTAGCGGGGAAGTCAGATACGCAGTATTTT
many TRBJ2-3 - TRBV12-3/TRBV12-4 CASSSLRTQYF TGTGCCAGCAGTTCTCTTAGGACGCAGTATTTT